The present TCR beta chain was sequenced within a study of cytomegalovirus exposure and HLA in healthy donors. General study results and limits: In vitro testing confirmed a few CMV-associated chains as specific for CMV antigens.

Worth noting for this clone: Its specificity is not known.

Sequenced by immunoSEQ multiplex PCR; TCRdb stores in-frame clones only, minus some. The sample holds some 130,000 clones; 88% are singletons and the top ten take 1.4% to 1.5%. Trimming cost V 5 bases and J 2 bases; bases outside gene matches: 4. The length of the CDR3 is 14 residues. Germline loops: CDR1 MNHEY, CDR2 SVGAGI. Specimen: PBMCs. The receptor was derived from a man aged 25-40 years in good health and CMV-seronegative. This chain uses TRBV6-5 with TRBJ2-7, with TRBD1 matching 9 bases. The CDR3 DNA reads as TGTGCCAGCAGTGCTGGGACAGGGACCTACGAGCAGTACTTC. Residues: CASSAGTGTYEQYF.